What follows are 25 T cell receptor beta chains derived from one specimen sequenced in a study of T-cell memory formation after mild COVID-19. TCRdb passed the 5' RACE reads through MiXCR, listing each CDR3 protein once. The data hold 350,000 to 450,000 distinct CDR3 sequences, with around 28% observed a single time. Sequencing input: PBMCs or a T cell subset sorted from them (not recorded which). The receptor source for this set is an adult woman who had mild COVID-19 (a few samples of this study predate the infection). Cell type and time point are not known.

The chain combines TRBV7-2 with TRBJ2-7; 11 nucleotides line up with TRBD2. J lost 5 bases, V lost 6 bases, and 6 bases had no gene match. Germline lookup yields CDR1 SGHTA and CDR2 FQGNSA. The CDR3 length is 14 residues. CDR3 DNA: TGTGCCAGCAGAGCGGGACTAGCGGTAAACGAGCAGTACTTC. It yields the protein CASRAGLAVNEQYF.

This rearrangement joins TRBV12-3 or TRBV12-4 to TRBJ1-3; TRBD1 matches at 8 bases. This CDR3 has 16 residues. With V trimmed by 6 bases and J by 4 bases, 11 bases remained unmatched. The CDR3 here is CASSQDRAVPGNTIYF. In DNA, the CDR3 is TGTGCCAGCAGCCAGGACAGGGCCGTGCCCGGAAACACCATATATTTT.

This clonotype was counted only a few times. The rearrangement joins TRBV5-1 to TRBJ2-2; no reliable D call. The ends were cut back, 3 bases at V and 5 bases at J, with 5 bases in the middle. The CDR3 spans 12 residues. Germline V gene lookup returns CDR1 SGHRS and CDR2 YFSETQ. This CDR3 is CASSWETGELFF. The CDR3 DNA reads TGCGCCAGCAGCTGGGAAACCGGGGAGCTGTTTTTT. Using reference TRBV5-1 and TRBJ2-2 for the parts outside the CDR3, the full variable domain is KAGVTQTPRYLIKTRGQQVTLSCSPISGHRSVSWYQQTPGQGLQFLFEYFSETQRNKGNFPGRFSGRQFSNSRSEMNVSTLELGDSALYLCASSWETGELFFGEGSRLTVL.

The CDR3 nucleotides read TGCGCCAGCAGTTCCACAGGGGAGGGACCCCAGCATTTT. This gives the protein CASSSTGEGPQHF. The chain joins TRBV4-1 to TRBJ1-5, with 7 bases matching TRBD1. This CDR3 comprises 13 residues. Losses at the gene ends were 6 bases for V and 10 bases for J; bases not matched to a gene: 9. The germline V gene encodes CDR1 MGHRA and CDR2 YSYEKL.

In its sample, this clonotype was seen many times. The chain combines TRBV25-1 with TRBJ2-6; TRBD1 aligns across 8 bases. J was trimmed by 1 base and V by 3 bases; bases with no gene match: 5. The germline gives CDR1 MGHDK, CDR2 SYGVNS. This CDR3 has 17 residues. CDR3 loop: CASSEAGGESGANVLTF. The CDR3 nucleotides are TGTGCCAGCAGTGAGGCAGGGGGCGAATCTGGGGCCAACGTCCTGACTTTC.

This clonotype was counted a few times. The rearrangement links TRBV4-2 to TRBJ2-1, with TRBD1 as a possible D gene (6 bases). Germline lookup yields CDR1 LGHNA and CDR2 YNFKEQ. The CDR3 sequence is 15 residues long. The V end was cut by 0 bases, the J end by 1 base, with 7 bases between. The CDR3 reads CASSQDTGSYNEQFF. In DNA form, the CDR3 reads TGTGCCAGCAGCCAAGATACAGGGTCCTACAATGAGCAGTTCTTC.

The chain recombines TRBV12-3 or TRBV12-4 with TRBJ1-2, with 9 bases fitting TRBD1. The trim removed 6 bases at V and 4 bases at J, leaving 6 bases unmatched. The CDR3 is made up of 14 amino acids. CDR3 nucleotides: TGTGCCAGCAGCAGACCGGGACAGGGCTATGGCTACACCTTC. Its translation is CASSRPGQGYGYTF.

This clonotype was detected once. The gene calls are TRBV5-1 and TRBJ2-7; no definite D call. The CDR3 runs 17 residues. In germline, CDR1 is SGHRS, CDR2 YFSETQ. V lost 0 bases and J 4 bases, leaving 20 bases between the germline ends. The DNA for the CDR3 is TGCGCCAGCAGCTTGGCCGCCTCACGGACCAGCAATTACGAGCAGTACTTC. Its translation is CASSLAASRTSNYEQYF.

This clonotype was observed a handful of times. The CDR3 nucleotides are TGTGCCAGCAGCACTTTCCCCCCACAGGGGACCTACGAGCAGTACTTC. This gives the protein CASSTFPPQGTYEQYF. The chain carries TRBV12-3 or TRBV12-4 and TRBJ2-7, with 7 nucleotides matching TRBD1. V lost 6 bases, J lost 2 bases, and 13 bases stayed unmatched. This CDR3 region has 16 residues.

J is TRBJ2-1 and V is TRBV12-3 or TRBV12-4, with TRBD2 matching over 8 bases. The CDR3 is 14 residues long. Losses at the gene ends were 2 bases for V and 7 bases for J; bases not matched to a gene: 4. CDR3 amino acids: CASSLWAGGNEQFF. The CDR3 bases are TGTGCCAGCAGTTTATGGGCGGGGGGTAATGAGCAGTTCTTC.

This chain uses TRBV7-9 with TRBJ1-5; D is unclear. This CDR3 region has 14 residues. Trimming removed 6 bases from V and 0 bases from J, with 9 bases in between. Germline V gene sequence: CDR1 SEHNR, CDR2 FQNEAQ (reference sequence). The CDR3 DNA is TGTGCCAGCAGAGGACCGCGTAGCAATCAGCCCCAGCATTTT. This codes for CASRGPRSNQPQHF.

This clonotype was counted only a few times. This chain's CDR3 is CASSESLRGPVKKLFF. The CDR3 DNA reads as TGTGCCAGCAGTGAATCGTTGAGGGGGCCTGTTAAAAAACTGTTTTTT. The chain has TRBV6-1 and TRBJ1-4; 7 positions match TRBD1. There are 16 residues in the CDR3. Germline-derived CDR1 and CDR2 are MNHNS and SASEGT. The V segment lost 2 bases and the J segment 9 bases; nucleotides outside the gene matches: 12.

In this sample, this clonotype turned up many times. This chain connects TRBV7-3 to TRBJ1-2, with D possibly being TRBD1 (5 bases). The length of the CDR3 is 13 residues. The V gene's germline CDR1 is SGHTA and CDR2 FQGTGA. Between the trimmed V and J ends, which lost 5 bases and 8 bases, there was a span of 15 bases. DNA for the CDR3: TGTGCCAGCAGCCCCGAAGGCCGGGGGGGCTACACCTTC. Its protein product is CASSPEGRGGYTF.

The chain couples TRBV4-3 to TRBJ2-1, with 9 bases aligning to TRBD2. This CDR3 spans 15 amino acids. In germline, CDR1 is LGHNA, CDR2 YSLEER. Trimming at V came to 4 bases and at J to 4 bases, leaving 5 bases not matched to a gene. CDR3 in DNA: TGCGCCAGCAGCCCCAATAGCGGGGGTTACAATGAGCAGTTCTTC. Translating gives CASSPNSGGYNEQFF.

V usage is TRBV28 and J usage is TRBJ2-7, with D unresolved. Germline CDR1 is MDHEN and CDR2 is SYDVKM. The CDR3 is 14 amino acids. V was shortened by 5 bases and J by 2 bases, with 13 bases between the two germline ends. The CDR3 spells CASSTHESAYEQYF. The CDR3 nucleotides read TGTGCCAGCAGTACCCACGAATCGGCCTACGAGCAGTACTTC.

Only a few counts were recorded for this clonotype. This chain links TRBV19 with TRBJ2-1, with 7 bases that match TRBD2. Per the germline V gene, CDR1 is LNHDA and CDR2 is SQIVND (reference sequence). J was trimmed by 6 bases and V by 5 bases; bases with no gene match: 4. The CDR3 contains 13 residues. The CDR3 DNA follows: TGTGCCAGTAGTCCCTCGGGGGGCAATGAGCAGTTCTTC. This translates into CASSPSGGNEQFF.

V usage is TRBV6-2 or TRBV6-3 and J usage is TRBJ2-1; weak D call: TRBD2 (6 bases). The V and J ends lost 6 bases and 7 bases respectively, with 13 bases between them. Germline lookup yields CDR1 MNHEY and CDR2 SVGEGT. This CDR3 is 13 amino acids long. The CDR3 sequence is CASSPRGINEQFF. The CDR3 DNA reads TGTGCCAGCAGCCCCCGGGGGATAAATGAGCAGTTCTTC.

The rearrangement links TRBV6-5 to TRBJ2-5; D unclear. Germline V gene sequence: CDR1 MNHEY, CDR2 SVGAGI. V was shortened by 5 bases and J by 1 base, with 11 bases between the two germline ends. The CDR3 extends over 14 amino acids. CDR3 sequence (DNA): TGTGCCAGCAGTCCCCTTACCAGCCAAGAGACCCAGTACTTC. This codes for CASSPLTSQETQYF.

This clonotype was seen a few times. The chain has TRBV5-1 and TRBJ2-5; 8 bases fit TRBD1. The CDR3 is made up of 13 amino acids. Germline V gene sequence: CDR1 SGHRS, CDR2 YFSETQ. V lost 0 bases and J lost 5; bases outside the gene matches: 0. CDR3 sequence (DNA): TGCGCCAGCAGCTTGGGGACAGGGGAGACCCAGTACTTC. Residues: CASSLGTGETQYF.

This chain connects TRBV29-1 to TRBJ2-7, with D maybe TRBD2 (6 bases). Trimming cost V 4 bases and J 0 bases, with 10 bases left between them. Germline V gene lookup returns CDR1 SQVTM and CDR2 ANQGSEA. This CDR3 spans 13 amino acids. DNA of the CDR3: TGCAGCGTTGTGCGGGGCGTCTCCTACGAGCAGTACTTC. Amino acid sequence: CSVVRGVSYEQYF.

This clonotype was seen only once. In DNA, the CDR3 is TGTGCCAGTAGTAGCATGAGGGAGCCCCAGCATTTT. Amino acids: CASSSMREPQHF. The rearrangement joins TRBV19 to TRBJ1-5; no reliable D call. From germline, CDR1 is LNHDA and CDR2 SQIVND (reference sequence). The CDR3 loop spans 12 amino acids. V was shortened by 4 bases and J by 8 bases, with 9 bases between the two germline ends.

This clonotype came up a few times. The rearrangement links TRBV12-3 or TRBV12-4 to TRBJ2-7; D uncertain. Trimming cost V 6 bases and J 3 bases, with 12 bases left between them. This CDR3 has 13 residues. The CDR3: CASSPLGIYEQYF. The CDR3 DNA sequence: TGTGCCAGCAGCCCCCTAGGGATCTACGAGCAGTACTTC.

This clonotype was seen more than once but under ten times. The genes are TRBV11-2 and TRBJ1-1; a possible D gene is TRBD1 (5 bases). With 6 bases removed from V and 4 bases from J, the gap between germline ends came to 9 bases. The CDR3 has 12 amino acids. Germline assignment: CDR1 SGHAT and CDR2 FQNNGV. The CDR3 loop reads CASSRGSTEAFF. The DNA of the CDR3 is TGTGCCAGCAGTAGGGGCAGCACTGAAGCTTTCTTT.

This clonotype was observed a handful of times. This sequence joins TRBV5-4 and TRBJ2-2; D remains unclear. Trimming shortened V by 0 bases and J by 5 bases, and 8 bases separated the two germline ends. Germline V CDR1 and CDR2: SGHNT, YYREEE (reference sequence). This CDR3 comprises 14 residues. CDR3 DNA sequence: TGTGCCAGCAGCTTGGCGACGAGGACCGGGGAGCTGTTTTTT. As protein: CASSLATRTGELFF. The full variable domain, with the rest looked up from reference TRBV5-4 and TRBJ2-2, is ETGVTQSPTHLIKTRGQQVTLRCSSQSGHNTVSWYQQALGQGPQFIFQYYREEENGRGNFPPRFSGLQFPNYSSELNVNALELDDSALYLCASSLATRTGELFFGEGSRLTVL.

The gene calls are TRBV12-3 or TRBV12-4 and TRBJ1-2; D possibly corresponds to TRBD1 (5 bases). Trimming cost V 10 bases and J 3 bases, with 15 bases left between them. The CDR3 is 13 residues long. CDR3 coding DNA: TGTGCCATCCGGCAAGAGGGACACTATGGCTACACCTTC. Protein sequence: CAIRQEGHYGYTF.